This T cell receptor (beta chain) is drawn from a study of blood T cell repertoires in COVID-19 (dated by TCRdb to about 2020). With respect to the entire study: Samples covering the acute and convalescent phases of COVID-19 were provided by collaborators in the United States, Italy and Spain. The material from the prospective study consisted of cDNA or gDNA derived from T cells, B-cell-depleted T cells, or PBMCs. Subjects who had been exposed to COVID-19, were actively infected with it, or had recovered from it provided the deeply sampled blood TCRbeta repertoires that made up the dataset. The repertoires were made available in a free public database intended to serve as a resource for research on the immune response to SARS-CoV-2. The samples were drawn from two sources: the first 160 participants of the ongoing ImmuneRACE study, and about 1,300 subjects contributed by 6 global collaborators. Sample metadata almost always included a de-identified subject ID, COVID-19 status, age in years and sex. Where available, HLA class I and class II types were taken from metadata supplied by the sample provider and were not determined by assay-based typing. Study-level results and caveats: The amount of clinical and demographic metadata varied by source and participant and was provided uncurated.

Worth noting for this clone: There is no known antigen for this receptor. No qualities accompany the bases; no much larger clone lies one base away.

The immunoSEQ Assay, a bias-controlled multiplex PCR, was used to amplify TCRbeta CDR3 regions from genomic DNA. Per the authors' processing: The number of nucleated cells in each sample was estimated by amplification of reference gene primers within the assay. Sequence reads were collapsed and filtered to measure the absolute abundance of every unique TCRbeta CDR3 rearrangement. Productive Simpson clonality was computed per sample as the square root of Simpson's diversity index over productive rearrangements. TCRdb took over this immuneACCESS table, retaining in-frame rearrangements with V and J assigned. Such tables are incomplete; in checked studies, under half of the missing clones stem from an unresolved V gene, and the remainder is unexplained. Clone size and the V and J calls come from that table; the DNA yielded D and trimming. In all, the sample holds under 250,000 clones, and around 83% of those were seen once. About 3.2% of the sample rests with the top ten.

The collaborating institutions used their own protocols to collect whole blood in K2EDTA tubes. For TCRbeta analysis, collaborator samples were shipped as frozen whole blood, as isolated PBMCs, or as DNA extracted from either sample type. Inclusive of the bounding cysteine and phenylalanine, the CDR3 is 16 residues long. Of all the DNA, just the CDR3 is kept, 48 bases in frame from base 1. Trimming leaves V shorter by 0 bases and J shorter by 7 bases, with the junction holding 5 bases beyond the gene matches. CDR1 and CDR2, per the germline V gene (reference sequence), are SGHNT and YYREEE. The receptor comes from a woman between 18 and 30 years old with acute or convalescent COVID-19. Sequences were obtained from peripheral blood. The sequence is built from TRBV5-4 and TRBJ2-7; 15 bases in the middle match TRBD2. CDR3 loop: CASSLGSGLAGGEQYF. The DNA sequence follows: TGTGCCAGCAGCTTGGGGTCGGGACTAGCGGGGGGTGAGCAGTACTTC.